The clone carrying this T cell receptor (beta chain) showed up just once. Clones were sequenced by immunoSEQ multiplex PCR, and TCRdb holds only the in-frame ones, with some missing. The table has fewer than 150,000 clones, about four fifths seen once. The sample originates from a study of blood T cell repertoires in COVID-19. Looking at the study overall: Researchers got acute and convalescent COVID-19 samples from the United States, Italy and Spain.

The junction had 4 bases not matched to a gene; V was cut back by 7 bases and J by 6 bases. This CDR3 spans 12 amino acids. CDR1 is LGHNT, CDR2 FRNRAP, per germline. Participants were aged about 18 to 95 years, lived in around 25 US areas, and enrolled virtually. Cohort allocation depended upon clinical history that participants reported. Donors of Cohort 3 who recovered were those that had two negative PCRs, clearance, or symptom resolution. The clonotype was recovered from a man aged 25-40 years who had recovered from COVID-19. Material for sequencing was PBMCs or T cells enriched from blood (not recorded which). The genes are TRBV12-5 and TRBJ2-7, with 9 bases matching TRBD2. CDR3 sequence (DNA): TGTGCTAGTGAGGGACTAGCTGGCGAGCAGTACTTC. It specifies CASEGLAGEQYF.